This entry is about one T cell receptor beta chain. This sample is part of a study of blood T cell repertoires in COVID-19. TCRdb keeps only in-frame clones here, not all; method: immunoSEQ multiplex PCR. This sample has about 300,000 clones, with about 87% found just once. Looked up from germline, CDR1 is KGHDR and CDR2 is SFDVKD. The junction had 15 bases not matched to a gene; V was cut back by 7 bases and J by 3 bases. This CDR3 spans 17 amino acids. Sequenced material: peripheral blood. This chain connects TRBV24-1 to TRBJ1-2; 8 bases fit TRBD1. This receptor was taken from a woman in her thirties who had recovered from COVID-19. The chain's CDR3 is CATSQFDRTGNYYGYTF. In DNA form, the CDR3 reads TGTGCCACCAGCCAATTCGATCGGACAGGGAATTACTATGGCTACACCTTC.